This record concerns one T cell receptor (beta chain) sequence. V dropped 0 bases and J dropped 1 base, with 16 bases sitting between them. The CDR3 loop spans 17 amino acids. Germline V gives CDR1 GTSNPN, CDR2 SVGIG (reference sequence). The data were taken from a study of blood T cell repertoires in COVID-19. Study-level information: Sources were T cells, B-cell-depleted T cells, or PBMCs; the material itself was cDNA or gDNA.

Original processing notes: Cell counts per sample came from amplifying reference gene primers. Here immunoSEQ multiplex PCR was the method, and the copy in TCRdb shows in-frame clones only, minus some. D and trimming come from the DNA, and the V and J calls and clone size come from that table. Here the sample spans 52,000 or so clones, 90% being singletons. Sequencing used peripheral blood. The clonotype originates from a human donor in a cohort sampled during active COVID-19. The chain joins TRBV30 to TRBJ1-5; a weak D match, TRBD1 (6 bases). DNA of the CDR3: TGTGCCTGGAGTGTAGGGGGGGCAGCAATGAGCAATCAGCCCCAGCATTTT. Encoded protein: CAWSVGGAAMSNQPQHF. Variable domain in full (rest from reference TRBV30 and TRBJ1-5): SQTIHQWPATLVQPVGSPLSLECTVEGTSNPNLYWYRQAAGRGLQLLFYSVGIGQISSEVPQNLSASRPQDRQFILSSKKLLLSDSGFYLCAWSVGGAAMSNQPQHFGDGTRLSIL.